The 27 T cell receptor beta chains presented below share a single source sample, sequenced in a study of blood T cells in healthy people across ages. The second PCR ran 7 to 11 cycles with a sample-barcoded 5' primer and J-beta primers. TCRdb independently ran MiXCR on the 5' RACE reads; one entry per CDR3 protein. In the table there are 650,000 to 1,000,000 distinct CDR3 sequences, roughly 35% of which are singletons. The sequencing sample was made of blood. These receptors all come from a man younger than 35 in good health.

The J gene is TRBJ1-2, the V gene TRBV20-1; maybe TRBD1 (5 bases). V was cut by 0 bases and J by 8 bases, with 16 bases left in between. CDR3 length: 14 residues. The germline V gene encodes CDR1 DFQATT and CDR2 SNEGSKA (reference sequence). The CDR3 loop is CSARDNRTWGGYTF. The CDR3, as DNA: TGCAGTGCTAGAGATAACAGGACCTGGGGAGGCTACACCTTC.

A word on this clonotype: A much larger clone differs by one base, so this may be a read error. V is TRBV10-3 and J is TRBJ2-7; tentative D call: TRBD2 (5 bases). The germline CDR1 and CDR2 sequences are ENHRY and SYGVKD. This CDR3 is built from 14 residues. The DNA of the CDR3 is TGTGCCGTCAGTCTAGCAGCGGAAGTCTACGAGCAGTACTTC. It encodes CAVSLAAEVYEQYF.

Turning to this clonotype: This may stem from a read error, because a much larger clone lies one nucleotide away. The chain recombines TRBV12-3 or TRBV12-4 with TRBJ2-1; 7 positions match TRBD1. The J call is in doubt because the DNA end fits TRBJ2-7 better. The CDR3 has 13 residues. CDR3 nucleotides: TGTGCCAGCAGTCGGGACAGAAACAATGAGCAGTACTTC. Its protein is CASSRDRNNEQYF.

The chain uses TRBV4-1 and TRBJ2-6, with D possibly TRBD1 on 5 matching bases. Germline V gene lookup returns CDR1 MGHRA and CDR2 YSYEKL. Trimming removed 0 bases from V and 2 bases from J, with 11 bases in between. This CDR3 has 17 amino acids. CDR3 amino acids: CASSQDLRGTGANVLTF. The CDR3 coding sequence is TGCGCCAGCAGCCAAGATTTAAGGGGAACTGGGGCCAACGTCCTGACTTTC.

The chain is built from TRBV12-5 and TRBJ1-2; 8 positions agree with TRBD1. CDR1 is LGHNT and CDR2 is FRNRAP in the germline V gene. The trim removed 1 base at V and 8 bases at J, leaving 6 bases unmatched. This CDR3 comprises 14 residues. CDR3 protein: CASGLGQGARGYTF. The CDR3 bases are TGTGCTAGTGGTTTGGGGCAGGGGGCACGAGGCTACACCTTC.

J is TRBJ1-1 and V is TRBV27; D is unclear. Germline assignment: CDR1 MNHEY and CDR2 SMNVEV (reference sequence). V was clipped by 4 bases and J by 5 bases, with 14 bases between them. This CDR3 comprises 14 residues. In DNA, the CDR3 is TGTGCCAGCAGTTGGTCGGGCCCCAATACTGAAGCTTTCTTT. As protein: CASSWSGPNTEAFF.

With respect to this clonotype: A much larger clone differs by one base, so this may be a read error. The rearrangement uses TRBV15 and TRBJ1-2; D remains ambiguous. Germline-derived CDR1 and CDR2 are LNHNV and YYDKDF (reference sequence). Trimming took 0 bases from V and 2 from J, leaving 19 bases between them. The length of the CDR3 is 18 residues. This CDR3 reads CATSRDREADTRNYGYTF. CDR3 bases: TGTGCCACCAGCAGAGATCGGGAAGCTGACACACGAAACTATGGCTACACCTTC. Based on the CDR3 plus reference TRBV15 and TRBJ1-2, the full variable domain is DAMVIQNPRYQVTQFGKPVTLSCSQTLNHNVMYWYQQKSSQAPKLLFHYYDKDFNNEADTPDNFQSRRPNTSFCFLDIRSPGLGDTAMYLCATSRDREADTRNYGYTFGSGTRLTVV.

This clonotype was observed a handful of times. The rearrangement uses TRBV20-1 and TRBJ2-5, with D uncertain. The CDR3 totals 14 residues. Trimming pared 4 bases from V and 1 base from J, leaving 13 bases between. CDR1 is DFQATT and CDR2 is SNEGSKA in the germline V gene (reference sequence). DNA of the CDR3: TGCAGTGCTACTACCCGTGAGTCCCAAGAGACCCAGTACTTC. Residues: CSATTRESQETQYF.

This sequence joins TRBV7-2 and TRBJ1-2; the D gene is possibly TRBD1 (5 bases). The V end lost 4 bases, the J end lost 8 bases, and 11 bases lay between the germline ends. Per the germline V gene, CDR1 is SGHTA and CDR2 is FQGNSA. The CDR3 contains 12 residues. CDR3 sequence: CASSYGTPGYTF. The CDR3 DNA is TGTGCCAGCAGCTACGGGACGCCAGGCTACACCTTC. The variable domain in full, completed from reference TRBV7-2 and TRBJ1-2, reads GAGVSQSPSNKVTEKGKDVELRCDPISGHTALYWYRQSLGQGLEFLIYFQGNSAPDKSGLPSDRFSAERTGGSVSTLTIQRTQQEDSAVYLCASSYGTPGYTFGSGTRLTVV.

This clonotype was counted only a few times. This chain connects TRBV6-5 to TRBJ2-1, with TRBD2 identical over 9 bases. Germline V gene lookup returns CDR1 MNHEY and CDR2 SVGAGI. The CDR3 is made up of 14 amino acids. V lost 6 bases and J lost 7; bases outside the gene matches: 7. As DNA, the CDR3 is TGTGCCAGCAGGGAGCGGGGGGTTTGGAATGAGCAGTTCTTC. This translates into CASRERGVWNEQFF.

On this clonotype itself: Being one base from a much bigger clone, this may be a read error. The V gene is TRBV20-1, the J gene TRBJ2-7; the match to TRBD1 covers 7 bases. Germline assignment: CDR1 DFQATT and CDR2 SNEGSKA (reference sequence). J lost 3 bases, V lost 5 bases, and 7 bases had no gene match. The CDR3 sequence is 13 residues long. The CDR3 reads CSALTGRGYEQYF. CDR3 bases: TGCAGTGCTTTGACAGGGCGAGGCTACGAGCAGTACTTC.

This chain connects TRBV5-1 to TRBJ2-5; D perhaps matches TRBD2 (6 bases). CDR1 is SGHRS and CDR2 is YFSETQ in the germline V gene. V was clipped by 6 bases and J by 5 bases, with 20 bases between them. CDR3 size: 15 residues. CDR3 residues: CASTIGGASGETQYF. The DNA for the CDR3 is TGCGCCAGCACCATTGGCGGGGCCTCGGGGGAGACCCAGTACTTC.

This clonotype was observed a few times. The V call is TRBV12-3 or TRBV12-4, the J call TRBJ2-2, with D possibly TRBD2 on 5 matching bases. The CDR3 is 17 amino acids. V lost 6 bases and J lost 4, with 21 bases in between. The CDR3 DNA reads as TGTGCCAGCAGCCCCCGGCTCAGGTCCGGGGTCACCGGGGAGCTGTTTTTT. It codes for CASSPRLRSGVTGELFF.

Ten or more counts support this clonotype. The gene calls are TRBV20-1 and TRBJ2-5, with D perhaps matching TRBD2 (5 bases). With 1 base removed from V and 2 bases from J, the gap between germline ends came to 8 bases. This CDR3 comprises 13 residues. The germline V gene encodes CDR1 DFQATT and CDR2 SNEGSKA (reference sequence). The CDR3 here is CSARGTGQETQYF. The CDR3 DNA follows: TGCAGTGCTAGAGGGACGGGACAAGAGACCCAGTACTTC.

The chain has TRBV2 and TRBJ2-1; D is undetermined. The CDR3 contains 10 residues. V shed 8 bases and J shed 7 bases, with 6 bases lying between them. Germline assignment: CDR1 SNHLY and CDR2 FYNNEI. The CDR3: CASYGNEQFF. The CDR3 bases are TGTGCCAGCTACGGGAATGAGCAGTTCTTC. The full variable domain, its missing parts supplied by reference TRBV2 and TRBJ2-1, is EPEVTQTPSHQVTQMGQEVILRCVPISNHLYFYWYRQILGQKVEFLVSFYNNEISEKSEIFDDQFSVERPDGSNFTLKIRSTKLEDSAMYFCASYGNEQFFGPGTRLTVL.

The chain employs TRBV20-1 and TRBJ1-2, with D possibly being TRBD1 (5 bases). The CDR3 totals 17 residues. The ends were cut back, 3 bases at V and 0 bases at J, with 20 bases in the middle. Per germline, CDR1 DFQATT and CDR2 SNEGSKA (reference sequence). The chain's CDR3 is CSASNLPERTTNYGYTF. CDR3 DNA sequence: TGCAGTGCTAGCAATCTACCTGAGCGGACAACTAACTATGGCTACACCTTC.

This chain links TRBV7-9 with TRBJ1-1; TRBD1 might be the D (5 bases). The V end lost 3 bases, the J end lost 4 bases, and 12 bases lay between the germline ends. The CDR3 loop spans 14 amino acids. Germline lookup yields CDR1 SEHNR and CDR2 FQNEAQ (reference sequence). Written as DNA, the CDR3 is TGTGCCAGCAGCTTTGCGGGACCTGGCACTGAAGCTTTCTTT. This sequence encodes CASSFAGPGTEAFF.

V and J are TRBV6-2 or TRBV6-3 and TRBJ2-4; D perhaps matches TRBD1 (5 bases). V lost 7 bases and J 1 base, leaving 11 bases between the germline ends. CDR3 size: 14 residues. In germline, CDR1 is MNHEY, CDR2 SVGEGT. DNA of the CDR3: TGTGCCAGCACTCCTGGACACGCCAAAAACATTCAGTACTTC. Translation gives CASTPGHAKNIQYF.

The chain carries TRBV10-3 and TRBJ1-2; TRBD1 matches at 8 bases. Losses at the gene ends were 2 bases for V and 7 bases for J; bases not matched to a gene: 3. Germline-derived CDR1 and CDR2 are ENHRY and SYGVKD. This CDR3 spans 13 amino acids. CDR3 in DNA: TGTGCCATCAGTGAGGGACAGGGTTCTGGCTACACCTTC. It encodes CAISEGQGSGYTF.

This chain connects TRBV28 to TRBJ2-1, with D unresolved. Trimming stripped 5 bases from V and 4 bases from J, with 12 bases between. The CDR3 is 14 residues long. The germline V gene has CDR1 MDHEN and CDR2 SYDVKM. CDR3 region: CASSVNDGYNEQFF. CDR3 bases: TGTGCCAGCAGTGTAAATGACGGATACAATGAGCAGTTCTTC.

In this sample, this clonotype turned up a few times. The rearrangement joins TRBV29-1 to TRBJ2-7, with D perhaps TRBD2 (5 bases). Germline V gene sequence: CDR1 SQVTM, CDR2 ANQGSEA. This CDR3 comprises 14 residues. Trimming removed 1 base from V and 0 bases from J, with 10 bases in between. CDR3 nucleotide sequence: TGCAGCGTTGAAGGACTAACGAGCTCCTACGAGCAGTACTTC. This encodes CSVEGLTSSYEQYF.

This clonotype has more than one count but fewer than ten. The gene calls are TRBV5-1 and TRBJ2-1, with D tentatively TRBD1 (6 bases). Germline V lookup: CDR1 SGHRS, CDR2 YFSETQ. CDR3 length: 15 amino acids. Trimming stripped 3 bases from V and 7 bases from J, with 17 bases between. CDR3 region: CASSWTDGVGNEQFF. The CDR3 bases are TGCGCCAGCAGCTGGACAGATGGGGTTGGGAATGAGCAGTTCTTC.

Ten or more counts support this clonotype. The chain has TRBV10-3 and TRBJ2-1; D may correspond to TRBD1 or TRBD2 (6 bases each). Per germline, CDR1 ENHRY and CDR2 SYGVKD. V was cut by 3 bases and J by 8 bases, with 20 bases left in between. The CDR3 sequence is 16 residues long. The CDR3 reads CAISEVTGASLDEQFF. In nucleotides, the CDR3 is TGTGCCATCAGTGAAGTCACGGGGGCGTCATTGGATGAGCAGTTCTTC.

The V gene is TRBV7-6, the J gene TRBJ2-7; TRBD2 matches 12 bases. Per germline, CDR1 SGHVS and CDR2 FNYEAQ. The CDR3 has 16 residues. Unmatched junction bases numbered 7, after V lost 5 bases and J lost 2 bases. DNA of the CDR3: TGTGCCAGCAGCCCGAGACTAGCGGGGGAACCCTACGAGCAGTACTTC. This encodes CASSPRLAGEPYEQYF.

This chain uses TRBV5-1 with TRBJ1-1, with D tentatively TRBD1 (6 bases). V lost 4 bases and J lost 3, with 16 bases in between. This CDR3 comprises 15 residues. Germline V gene sequence: CDR1 SGHRS, CDR2 YFSETQ. The CDR3 bases are TGCGCCAGCAGCCCGACTGGGGGGCGAGACACTGAAGCTTTCTTT. Translation: CASSPTGGRDTEAFF.

This clonotype has a handful of counts. The rearrangement joins TRBV27 to TRBJ2-7; D gene unclear. The V and J ends lost 6 bases and 5 bases respectively, with 11 bases between them. The CDR3 length is 12 residues. CDR1 is MNHEY, CDR2 SMNVEV, per germline (reference sequence). CDR3 in amino acids: CASSVYGNEQYF. CDR3 coding DNA: TGTGCCAGCAGCGTCTATGGGAACGAGCAGTACTTC.

This clonotype was counted at least ten times. The chain combines TRBV20-1 with TRBJ2-7; D perhaps matches TRBD1 (5 bases). The CDR3 has 11 amino acids. Germline V CDR1 and CDR2: DFQATT, SNEGSKA (reference sequence). Trimming stripped 3 bases from V and 4 bases from J, with 7 bases between. CDR3 residues: CSASAGYEQYF. The CDR3 nucleotides read TGCAGTGCTAGTGCAGGGTACGAGCAGTACTTC.